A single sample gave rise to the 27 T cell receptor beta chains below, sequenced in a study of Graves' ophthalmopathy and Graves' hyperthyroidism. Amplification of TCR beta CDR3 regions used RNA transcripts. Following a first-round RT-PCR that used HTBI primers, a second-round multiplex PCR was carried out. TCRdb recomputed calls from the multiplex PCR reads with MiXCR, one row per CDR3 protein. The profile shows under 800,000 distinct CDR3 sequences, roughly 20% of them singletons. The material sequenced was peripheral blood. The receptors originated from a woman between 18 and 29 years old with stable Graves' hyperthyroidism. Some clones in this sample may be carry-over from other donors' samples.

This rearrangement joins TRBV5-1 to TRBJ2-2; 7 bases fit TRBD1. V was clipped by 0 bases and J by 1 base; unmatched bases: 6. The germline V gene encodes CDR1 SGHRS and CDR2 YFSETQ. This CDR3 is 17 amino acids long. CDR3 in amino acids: CASSLAVGTENTGELFF. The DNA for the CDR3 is TGCGCCAGCAGCTTGGCGGTCGGGACAGAGAACACCGGGGAGCTGTTTTTT.

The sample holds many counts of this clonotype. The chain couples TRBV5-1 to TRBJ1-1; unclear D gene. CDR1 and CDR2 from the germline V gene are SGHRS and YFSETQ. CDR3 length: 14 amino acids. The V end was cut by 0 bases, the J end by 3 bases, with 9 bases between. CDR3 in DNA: TGCGCCAGCAGCTTGGACCGGACGGACACTGAAGCTTTCTTT. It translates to CASSLDRTDTEAFF.

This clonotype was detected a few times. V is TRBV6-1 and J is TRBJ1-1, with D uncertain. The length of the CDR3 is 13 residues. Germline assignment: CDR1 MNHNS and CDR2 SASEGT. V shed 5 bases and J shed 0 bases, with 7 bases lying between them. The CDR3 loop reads CASSRFVNTEAFF. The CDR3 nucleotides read TGTGCCAGCAGTCGTTTCGTGAACACTGAAGCTTTCTTT.

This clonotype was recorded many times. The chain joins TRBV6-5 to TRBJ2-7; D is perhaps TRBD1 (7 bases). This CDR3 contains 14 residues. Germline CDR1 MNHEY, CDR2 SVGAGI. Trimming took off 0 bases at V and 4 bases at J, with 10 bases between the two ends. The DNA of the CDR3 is TGTGCCAGCAGTTACTCGACAGGGACTTACGAGCAGTACTTC. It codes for CASSYSTGTYEQYF.

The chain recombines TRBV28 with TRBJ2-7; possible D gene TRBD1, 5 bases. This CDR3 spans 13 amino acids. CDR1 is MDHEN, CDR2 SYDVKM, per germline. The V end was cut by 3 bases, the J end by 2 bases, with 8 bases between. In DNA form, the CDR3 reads TGTGCCAGCAGTTTGAGGACACCCTACGAGCAGTACTTC. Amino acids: CASSLRTPYEQYF.

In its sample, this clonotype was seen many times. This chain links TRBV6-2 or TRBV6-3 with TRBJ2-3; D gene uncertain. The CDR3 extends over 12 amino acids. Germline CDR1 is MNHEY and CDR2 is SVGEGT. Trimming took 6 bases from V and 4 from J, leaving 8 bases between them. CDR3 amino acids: CASSETSDTQYF. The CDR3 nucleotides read TGTGCCAGCAGCGAGACCTCAGATACGCAGTATTTT.

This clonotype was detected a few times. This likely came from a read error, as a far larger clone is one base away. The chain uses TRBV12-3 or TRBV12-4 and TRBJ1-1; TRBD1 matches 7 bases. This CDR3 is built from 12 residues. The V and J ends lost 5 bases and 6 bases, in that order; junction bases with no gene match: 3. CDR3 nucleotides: TGTGCCAGCAGTCCCAGGGGGTCTGAAGCTTTCTTT. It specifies CASSPRGSEAFF.

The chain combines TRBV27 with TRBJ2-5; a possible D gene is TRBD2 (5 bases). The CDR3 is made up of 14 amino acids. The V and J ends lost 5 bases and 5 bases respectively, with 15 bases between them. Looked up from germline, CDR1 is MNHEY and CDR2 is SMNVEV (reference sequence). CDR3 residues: CASSAYRGEETQYF. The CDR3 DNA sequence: TGTGCCAGCAGTGCCTACCGGGGAGAGGAGACCCAGTACTTC.

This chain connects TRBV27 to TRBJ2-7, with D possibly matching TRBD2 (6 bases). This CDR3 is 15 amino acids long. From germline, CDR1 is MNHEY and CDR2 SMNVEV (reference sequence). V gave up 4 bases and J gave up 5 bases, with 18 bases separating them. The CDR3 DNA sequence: TGTGCCAGCAGTTCCGACTGGCGGGGAGGTGACGAGCAGTACTTC. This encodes CASSSDWRGGDEQYF.

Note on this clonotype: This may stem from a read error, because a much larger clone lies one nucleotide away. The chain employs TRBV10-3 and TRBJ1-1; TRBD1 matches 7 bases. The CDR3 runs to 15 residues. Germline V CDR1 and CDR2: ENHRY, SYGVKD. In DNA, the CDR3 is TGTGCCAGCAGTGAGTCGAACAGGGGACACACTGAAGCTTTCTTT. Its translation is CASSESNRGHTEAFF.

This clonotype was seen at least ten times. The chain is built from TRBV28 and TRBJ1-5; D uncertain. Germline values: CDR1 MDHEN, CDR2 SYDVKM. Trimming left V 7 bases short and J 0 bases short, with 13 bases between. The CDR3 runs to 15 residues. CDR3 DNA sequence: TGTGCCAGCACCATTAGGGCCAATAGCAATCAGCCCCAGCATTTT. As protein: CASTIRANSNQPQHF. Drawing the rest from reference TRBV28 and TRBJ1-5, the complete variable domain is DVKVTQSSRYLVKRTGEKVFLECVQDMDHENMFWYRQDPGLGLRLIYFSYDVKMKEKGDIPEGYSVSREKKERFSLILESASTNQTSMYLCASTIRANSNQPQHFGDGTRLSIL.

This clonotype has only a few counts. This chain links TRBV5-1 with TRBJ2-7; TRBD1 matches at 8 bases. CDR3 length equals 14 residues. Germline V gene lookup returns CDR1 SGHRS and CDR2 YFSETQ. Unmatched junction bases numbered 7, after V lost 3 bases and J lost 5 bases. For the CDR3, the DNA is TGCGCCAGCAGCTCTCGACAGGGGAATGACGAGCAGTACTTC. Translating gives CASSSRQGNDEQYF.

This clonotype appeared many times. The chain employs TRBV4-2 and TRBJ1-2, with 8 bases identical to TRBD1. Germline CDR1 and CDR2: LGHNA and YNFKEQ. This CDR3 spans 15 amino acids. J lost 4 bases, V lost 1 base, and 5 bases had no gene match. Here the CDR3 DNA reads TGTGCCAGCAGCCAAGGAGGACAGGGCGGCTATGGCTACACCTTC. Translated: CASSQGGQGGYGYTF.

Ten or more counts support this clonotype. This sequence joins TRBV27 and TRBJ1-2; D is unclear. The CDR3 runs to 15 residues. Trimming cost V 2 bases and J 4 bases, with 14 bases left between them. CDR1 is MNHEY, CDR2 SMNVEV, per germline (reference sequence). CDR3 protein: CASSLTSGFSYGYTF. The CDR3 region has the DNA TGTGCCAGCAGTTTAACCTCCGGGTTTAGCTATGGCTACACCTTC.

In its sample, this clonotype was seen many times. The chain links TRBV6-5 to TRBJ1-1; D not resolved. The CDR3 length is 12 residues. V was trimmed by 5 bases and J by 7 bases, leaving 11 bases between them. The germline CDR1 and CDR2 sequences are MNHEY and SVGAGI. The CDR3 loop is CASSRGPDEAFF. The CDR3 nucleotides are TGTGCCAGCAGTCGCGGGCCAGATGAAGCTTTCTTT.

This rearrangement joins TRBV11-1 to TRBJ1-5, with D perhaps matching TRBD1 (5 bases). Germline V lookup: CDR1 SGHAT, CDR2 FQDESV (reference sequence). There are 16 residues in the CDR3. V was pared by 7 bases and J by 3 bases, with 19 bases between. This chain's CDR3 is CASTFSGTGNNQPQHF. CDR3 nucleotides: TGTGCCAGCACCTTTTCCGGGACGGGAAACAATCAGCCCCAGCATTTT.

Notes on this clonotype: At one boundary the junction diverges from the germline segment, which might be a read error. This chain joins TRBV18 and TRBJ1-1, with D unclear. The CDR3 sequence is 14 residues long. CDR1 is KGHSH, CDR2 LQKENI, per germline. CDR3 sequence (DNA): TGTACCAGCTCACCAGGCAATGTGAACACTGAAGCTTTCTTT. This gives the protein CTSSPGNVNTEAFF.

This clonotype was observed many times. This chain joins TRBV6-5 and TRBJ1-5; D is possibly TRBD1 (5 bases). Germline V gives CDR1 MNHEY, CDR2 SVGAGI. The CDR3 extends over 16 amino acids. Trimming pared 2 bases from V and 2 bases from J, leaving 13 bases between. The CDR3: CASSYGAPSGNQPQHF. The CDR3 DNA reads TGTGCCAGCAGTTACGGGGCCCCGTCAGGCAATCAGCCCCAGCATTTT.

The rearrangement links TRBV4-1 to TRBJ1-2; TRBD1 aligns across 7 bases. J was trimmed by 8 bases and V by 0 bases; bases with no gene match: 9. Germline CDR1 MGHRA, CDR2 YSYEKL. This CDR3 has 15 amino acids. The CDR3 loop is CASSQELTGPLGYTF. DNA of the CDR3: TGCGCCAGCAGCCAAGAATTGACAGGGCCCCTGGGCTACACCTTC.

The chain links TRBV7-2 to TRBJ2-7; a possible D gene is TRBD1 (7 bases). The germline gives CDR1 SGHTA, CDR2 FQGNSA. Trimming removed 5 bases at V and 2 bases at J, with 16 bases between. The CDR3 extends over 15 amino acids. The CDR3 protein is CASSVRGTDAYEQYF. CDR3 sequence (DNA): TGTGCCAGCAGCGTACGGGGGACAGACGCCTACGAGCAGTACTTC.

The CDR3 reads CASAPLSGSAGELFF. Written as DNA, the CDR3 is TGTGCCAGCGCCCCCCTTAGCGGATCGGCCGGGGAGCTGTTTTTT. V is TRBV25-1 and J is TRBJ2-2; maybe TRBD2 (6 bases). Germline CDR1 MGHDK, CDR2 SYGVNS. The CDR3 runs 15 residues. V was shortened by 8 bases and J by 6 bases, with 19 bases between the two germline ends.

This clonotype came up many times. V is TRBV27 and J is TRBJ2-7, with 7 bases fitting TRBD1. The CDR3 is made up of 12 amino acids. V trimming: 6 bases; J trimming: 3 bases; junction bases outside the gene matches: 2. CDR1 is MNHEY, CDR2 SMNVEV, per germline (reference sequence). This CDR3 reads CASRGQYYEQYF. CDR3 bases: TGTGCCAGCAGGGGACAGTACTACGAGCAGTACTTC.

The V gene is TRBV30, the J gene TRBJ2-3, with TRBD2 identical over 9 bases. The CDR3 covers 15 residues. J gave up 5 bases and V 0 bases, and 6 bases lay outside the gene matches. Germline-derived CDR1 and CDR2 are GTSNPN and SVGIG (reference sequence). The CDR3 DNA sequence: TGTGCCTGGAGTGTGGCTAGCGGGGTGGGAGATACGCAGTATTTT. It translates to CAWSVASGVGDTQYF.

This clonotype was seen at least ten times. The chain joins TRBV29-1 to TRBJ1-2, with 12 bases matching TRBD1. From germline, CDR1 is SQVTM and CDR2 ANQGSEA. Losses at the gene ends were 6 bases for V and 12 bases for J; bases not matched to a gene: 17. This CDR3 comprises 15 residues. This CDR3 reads CSVTSPGQGAKAHTF. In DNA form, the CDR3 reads TGCAGCGTCACTTCACCGGGACAGGGGGCGAAAGCCCACACCTTC.

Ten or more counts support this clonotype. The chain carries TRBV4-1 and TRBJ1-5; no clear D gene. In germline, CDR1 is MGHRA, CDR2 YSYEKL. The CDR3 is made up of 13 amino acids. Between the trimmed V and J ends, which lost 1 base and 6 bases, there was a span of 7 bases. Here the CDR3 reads CASSQANGQPQHF. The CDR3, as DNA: TGCGCCAGCAGCCAAGCGAACGGTCAGCCCCAGCATTTT.

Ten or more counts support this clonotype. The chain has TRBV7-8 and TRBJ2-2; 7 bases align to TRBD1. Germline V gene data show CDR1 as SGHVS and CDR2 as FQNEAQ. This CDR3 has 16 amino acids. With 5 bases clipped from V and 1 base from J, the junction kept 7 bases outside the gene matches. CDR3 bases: TGTGCCAGCAGCCATCGGACAGGTCGGAACACCGGGGAGCTGTTTTTT. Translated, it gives CASSHRTGRNTGELFF.

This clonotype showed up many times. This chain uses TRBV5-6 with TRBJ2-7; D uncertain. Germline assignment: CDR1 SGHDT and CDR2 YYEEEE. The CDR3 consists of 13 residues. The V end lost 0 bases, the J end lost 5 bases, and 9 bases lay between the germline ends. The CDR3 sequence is CASSLGVKDEQYF. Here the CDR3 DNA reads TGTGCCAGCAGCTTGGGGGTGAAGGACGAGCAGTACTTC.